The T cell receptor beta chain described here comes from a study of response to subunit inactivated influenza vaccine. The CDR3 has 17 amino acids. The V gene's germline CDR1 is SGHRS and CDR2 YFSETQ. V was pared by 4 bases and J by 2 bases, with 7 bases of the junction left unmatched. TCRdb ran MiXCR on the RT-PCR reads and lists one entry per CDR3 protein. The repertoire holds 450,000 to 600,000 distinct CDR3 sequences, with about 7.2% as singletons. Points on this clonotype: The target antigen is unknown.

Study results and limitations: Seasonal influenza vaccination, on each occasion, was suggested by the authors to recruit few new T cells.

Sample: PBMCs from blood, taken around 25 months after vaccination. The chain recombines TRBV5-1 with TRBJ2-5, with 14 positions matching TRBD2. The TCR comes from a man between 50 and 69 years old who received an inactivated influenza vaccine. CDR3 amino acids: CASSPRTSGRSQETQYF. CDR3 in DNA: TGCGCCAGCAGCCCTAGGACTAGCGGGAGGTCTCAAGAGACCCAGTACTTC.